A single sample is the source of the 3 T cell receptor beta chains below, sequenced in a study of blood T cell repertoires in COVID-19. Measured with immunoSEQ multiplex PCR; TCRdb has only the in-frame clones, and not every one. The sample consists of just under 65,000 clones, around 86% of them appearing once. The sequenced sample consisted of peripheral blood. The receptor set was obtained from a man in his forties with acute or convalescent COVID-19.

Only a few counts were recorded for this clone. The chain recombines TRBV19 with TRBJ1-1; unclear D gene. Trimming removed 5 bases from V and 6 bases from J, with 10 bases in between. Per the germline V gene, CDR1 is LNHDA and CDR2 is SQIVND (reference sequence). The CDR3 is 12 amino acids. The CDR3 spells CASSGRLPEAFF. The CDR3 nucleotides read TGTGCCAGTAGTGGCAGGCTGCCTGAAGCTTTCTTT.

The chain is built from TRBV3-1 (or the pseudogene TRBV3-2) and TRBJ1-2, with D possibly matching TRBD1 (6 bases). In germline, CDR1 is LGHDT, CDR2 YNNKEL (reference sequence). Trimming took 10 bases from V and 3 from J, leaving 15 bases between them. The CDR3 consists of 13 residues. The CDR3 DNA is TGTGCCACCCGGAGAGGGGGTGACTATGGCTACACCTTC. This gives the protein CATRRGGDYGYTF.

About this clone itself: Other DNA sequences within the sample encode an identical CDR3. V is TRBV11-3 and J is TRBJ1-3; D uncertain. The V and J ends lost 5 bases and 1 base respectively, with 6 bases between them. In germline, CDR1 is SGHNT, CDR2 YENEEA. This CDR3 spans 13 amino acids. The CDR3 sequence: CASSPYSGNTIYF. The DNA of the CDR3 is TGTGCCAGCAGCCCTTATTCTGGAAACACCATATATTTT.